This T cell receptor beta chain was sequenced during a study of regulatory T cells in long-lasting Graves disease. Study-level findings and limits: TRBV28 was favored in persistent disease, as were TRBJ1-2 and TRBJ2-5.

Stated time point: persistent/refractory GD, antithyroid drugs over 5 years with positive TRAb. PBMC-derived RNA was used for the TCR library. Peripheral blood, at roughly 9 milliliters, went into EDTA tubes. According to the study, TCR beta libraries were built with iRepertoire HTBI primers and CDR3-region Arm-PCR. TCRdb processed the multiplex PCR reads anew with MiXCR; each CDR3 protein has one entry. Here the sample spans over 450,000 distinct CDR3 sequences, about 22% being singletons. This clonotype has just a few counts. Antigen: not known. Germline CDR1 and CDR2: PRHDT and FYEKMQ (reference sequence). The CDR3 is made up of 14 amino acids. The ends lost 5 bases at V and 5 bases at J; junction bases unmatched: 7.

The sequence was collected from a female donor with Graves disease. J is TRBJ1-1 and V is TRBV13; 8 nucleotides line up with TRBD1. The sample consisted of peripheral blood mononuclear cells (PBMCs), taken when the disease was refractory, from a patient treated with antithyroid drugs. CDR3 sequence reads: CASSPDRGSTEAFF. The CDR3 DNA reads TGTGCCAGCAGCCCTGACAGGGGAAGTACTGAAGCTTTCTTT.